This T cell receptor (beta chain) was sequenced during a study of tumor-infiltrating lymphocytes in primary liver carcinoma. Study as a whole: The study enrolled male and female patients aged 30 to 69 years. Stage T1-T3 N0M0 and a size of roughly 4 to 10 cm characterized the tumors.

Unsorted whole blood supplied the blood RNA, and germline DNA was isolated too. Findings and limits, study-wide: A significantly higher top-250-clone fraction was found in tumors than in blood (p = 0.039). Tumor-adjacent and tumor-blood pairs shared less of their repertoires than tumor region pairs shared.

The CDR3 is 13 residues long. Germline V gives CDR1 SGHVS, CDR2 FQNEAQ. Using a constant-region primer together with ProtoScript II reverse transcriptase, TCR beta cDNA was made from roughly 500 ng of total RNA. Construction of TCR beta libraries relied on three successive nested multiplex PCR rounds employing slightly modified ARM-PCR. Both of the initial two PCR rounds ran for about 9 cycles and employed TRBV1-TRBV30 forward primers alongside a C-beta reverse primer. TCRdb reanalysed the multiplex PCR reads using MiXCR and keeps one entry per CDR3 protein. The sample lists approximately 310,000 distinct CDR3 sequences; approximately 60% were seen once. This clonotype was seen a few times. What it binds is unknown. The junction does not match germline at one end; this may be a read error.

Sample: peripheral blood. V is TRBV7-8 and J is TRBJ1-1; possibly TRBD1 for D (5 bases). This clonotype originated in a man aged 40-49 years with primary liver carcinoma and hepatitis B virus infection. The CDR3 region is CTSSLDRNTEAFF. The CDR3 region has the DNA TGTACCAGTAGCCTTGACAGGAACACTGAAGCTTTCTTT.